This T cell receptor (beta chain) was found in a study of vaccination and CD4 T cells after COVID-19. From germline, CDR1 is SGHVT and CDR2 SQSDAQ. CDR3 size: 13 residues. With the Oncomine TCR Beta short-read assay, DNA from cultured CD4+ T cells was sequenced. TCRdb re-derived calls from the PCR reads in MiXCR, one entry per CDR3 protein. The sample lists about 20,000 distinct CDR3 sequences; 52% were seen once. Noted treatment: roughly ten-day PBMC culture with coronavirus spike peptide pools or control peptides (ViraFEST assay). Negative selection separated CD4+ T cells from roughly ten-day cultures. Comment on this clonotype: No antigen is known for it. Germline is not matched at one junction end, which may reflect a read error.

The chain employs TRBV7-4 and TRBJ1-5; D gene unclear. The source is a human donor who had recovered from COVID-19. The sequenced material came from CD4+ T cells from blood, cultured in vitro. The CDR3: CASSLTTGPPKDF. The CDR3 bases are TGTGCCAGCAGCTTAACTACCGGGCCTCCGAAGGATTTT.